Shown below are 7 T cell receptor beta chains from a single sample sequenced in a study of CD8+ T cells in alopecia areata. Investigators isolated RNA and reverse transcribed it into cDNA to act as the sequencing template. The repertoire was sequenced with immunoSEQ multiplex PCR; TCRdb's copy has only in-frame clones and lacks some. This sample has fewer than 150,000 clones, with 45% to 65% found just once. As to treatment: oral pan-JAK inhibitor, 5-10 mg twice daily. This sample comprised CD4+ T cells sorted from blood, obtained at week 24, from a patient treated with tofacitinib. The receptor source for this set is a human donor with alopecia areata.

V gene TRBV11-2 combines with J gene TRBJ1-2; unclear D gene. V lost 5 bases, J lost 1 base, and 8 bases lay in between. Looked up from germline, CDR1 is SGHAT and CDR2 is FQNNGV. The CDR3 has 13 amino acids. The CDR3 protein is CASSPDNNYGYTF. CDR3 sequence (DNA): TGTGCCAGCAGCCCCGACAATAACTATGGCTACACCTTC. Using reference TRBV11-2 and TRBJ1-2 for the parts outside the CDR3, the full variable domain is EAGVAQSPRYKIIEKRQSVAFWCNPISGHATLYWYQQILGQGPKLLIQFQNNGVVDDSQLPKDRFSAERLKGVDSTLKIQPAKLEDSAVYLCASSPDNNYGYTFGSGTRLTVV.

Comments on this clone: The sample contains more than one DNA sequence encoding this CDR3. V gene TRBV2 combines with J gene TRBJ1-1; D is possibly TRBD1 (5 bases). The V end lost 3 bases, the J end lost 1 base, and 6 bases lay between the germline ends. Germline CDR1 and CDR2: SNHLY and FYNNEI. The CDR3 has 13 amino acids. The CDR3 bases are TGTGCCAGCAGTGAGCAGGGGAACACTGAAGCTTTCTTT. It encodes CASSEQGNTEAFF. Full variable domain (missing parts from reference TRBV2 and TRBJ1-1): EPEVTQTPSHQVTQMGQEVILRCVPISNHLYFYWYRQILGQKVEFLVSFYNNEISEKSEIFDDQFSVERPDGSNFTLKIRSTKLEDSAMYFCASSEQGNTEAFFGQGTRLTVV.

This clone has just a few counts. The V call is TRBV18, the J call TRBJ2-1; perhaps D is TRBD1 or TRBD2 (5 bases each). The germline V and J ends were trimmed by 1 base and 6 bases, with 13 bases remaining between them. This CDR3 is built from 15 residues. Per the germline V gene, CDR1 is KGHSH and CDR2 is LQKENI. The CDR3 DNA follows: TGTGCCAGCTCACCACGGCAGGGAGATTCCAATGAGCAGTTCTTC. It is translated as CASSPRQGDSNEQFF. The full variable domain, rest sourced from reference TRBV18 and TRBJ2-1, is NAGVMQNPRHLVRRRGQEARLRCSPMKGHSHVYWYRQLPEEGLKFMVYLQKENIIDESGMPKERFSAEFPKEGPSILRIQQVVRGDSAAYFCASSPRQGDSNEQFFGPGTRLTVL.

The chain has TRBV11-2 and TRBJ1-2, with D uncertain. The germline V and J ends were trimmed by 4 bases and 4 bases, with 10 bases remaining between them. CDR3 length equals 13 residues. Germline values: CDR1 SGHAT, CDR2 FQNNGV. CDR3 in DNA: TGTGCCAGCAGCTCCTCCAGCGGCTATGGCTACACCTTC. Encoded protein: CASSSSSGYGYTF. Full variable domain (remainder filled in from reference TRBV11-2 and TRBJ1-2): EAGVAQSPRYKIIEKRQSVAFWCNPISGHATLYWYQQILGQGPKLLIQFQNNGVVDDSQLPKDRFSAERLKGVDSTLKIQPAKLEDSAVYLCASSSSSGYGYTFGSGTRLTVV.

The CDR3 DNA is TGTGCCAGCAGTCCCCGGGCCCAAGAGACCCAGTACTTC. This gives the protein CASSPRAQETQYF. The chain recombines TRBV6-6 with TRBJ2-5; no definite D call. Trimming removed 5 bases at V and 1 base at J, with 8 bases between. Per germline, CDR1 MNHNY and CDR2 SVGAGI (reference sequence). The CDR3 extends over 13 amino acids.

The CDR3 region is CASKGQLNSPLHF. The CDR3 nucleotides read TGTGCCAGCAAAGGACAGCTTAATTCACCCCTCCACTTT. This chain connects TRBV2 to TRBJ1-6, with a tentative D call TRBD1 (6 bases). V shed 7 bases and J shed 6 bases, with 10 bases lying between them. This CDR3 has 13 residues. Germline lookup yields CDR1 SNHLY and CDR2 FYNNEI.

The rearrangement links TRBV2 to TRBJ1-2, with D possibly TRBD1 on 6 matching bases. Germline V gives CDR1 SNHLY, CDR2 FYNNEI. This CDR3 is 13 amino acids long. V lost 3 bases, J lost 4 bases, and 9 bases lay in between. The DNA of the CDR3 is TGTGCCAGCAGTGAGGGCAGGGGCTATGGCTACACCTTC. It is translated as CASSEGRGYGYTF. Full variable domain (remainder filled in from reference TRBV2 and TRBJ1-2): EPEVTQTPSHQVTQMGQEVILRCVPISNHLYFYWYRQILGQKVEFLVSFYNNEISEKSEIFDDQFSVERPDGSNFTLKIRSTKLEDSAMYFCASSEGRGYGYTFGSGTRLTVV.